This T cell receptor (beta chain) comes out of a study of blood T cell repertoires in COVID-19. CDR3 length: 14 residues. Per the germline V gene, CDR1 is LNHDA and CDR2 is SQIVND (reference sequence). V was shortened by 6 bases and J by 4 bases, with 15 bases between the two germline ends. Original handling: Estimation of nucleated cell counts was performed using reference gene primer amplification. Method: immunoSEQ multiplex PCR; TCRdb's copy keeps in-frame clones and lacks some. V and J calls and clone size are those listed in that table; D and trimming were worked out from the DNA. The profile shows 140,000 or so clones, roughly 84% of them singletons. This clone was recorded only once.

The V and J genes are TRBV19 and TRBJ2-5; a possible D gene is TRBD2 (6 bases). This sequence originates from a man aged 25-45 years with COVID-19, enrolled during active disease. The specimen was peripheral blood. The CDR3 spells CASSPNGGLETQYF. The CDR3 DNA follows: TGTGCCAGTAGCCCCAATGGGGGGTTAGAGACCCAGTACTTC.